This T cell receptor (beta chain) is drawn from a study of regulatory T cells in long-lasting Graves disease. Study observations and caveats: Persistent patients shared more public clonotypes (approximately 2,700) than newly diagnosed patients (around 1,000). Persistent disease exhibited a predilection for TRBV28, TRBJ1-2 and TRBJ2-5.

The trim removed 1 base at V and 10 bases at J, leaving 5 bases unmatched. The CDR3 runs to 13 residues. The V gene's germline CDR1 is SGHTA and CDR2 FQGTGA. Sequencing libraries for TCR beta were prepared with iRepertoire HTBI primers and Arm-PCR of CDR3 regions. TCRdb passed the multiplex PCR reads through MiXCR, listing each CDR3 protein once. In the table there are a few hundred thousand distinct CDR3 sequences, roughly 14% of which are singletons. Time point noted: newly diagnosed GD, antithyroid drugs for less than 3 months. Following extraction of RNA from PBMCs, that RNA was used to make the TCR library. Each of the patients was recruited from an endocrinology department situated in Xi'an, China. To note about this clonotype: What it binds is not known.

These sequences were also reported in another study, on T cells in Graves' hyperthyroidism and ophthalmopathy.

The TCR sequence derives from a man aged 30-40 years with Graves disease. The starting material was peripheral blood mononuclear cells (PBMCs), obtained at new diagnosis, from a patient treated with antithyroid drugs. This rearrangement joins TRBV7-3 to TRBJ1-1, with 8 bases aligning to TRBD1. The CDR3: CASSLNSRGRAFF. The DNA of the CDR3 is TGTGCCAGCAGCTTAAATTCCAGGGGGCGAGCTTTCTTT.